Shown below are 12 T cell receptor beta chains from a single sample sequenced in a study of molecular identifiers for immune sequencing clone quantification. TCRdb independently ran MiXCR on the PCR reads; one entry per CDR3 protein. This sample has fewer than 350,000 distinct CDR3 sequences, with roughly 23% found just once. The sequenced material came from naive CD8+ T cells from blood, with Jurkat cell RNA spiked in. Subset denoted: FACS-sorted CD8+CD4-CCR7+CD45RA+ naive T cells. The receptors derive from a human donor in good health. Some libraries in this study had Jurkat cell RNA spiked in.

This clonotype was counted only a few times. The CDR3 coding sequence is TGTGCCACCAGTGATTCCGGTACTCGACACAATGAGCAGTTCTTC. Translated: CATSDSGTRHNEQFF. The chain has TRBV24-1 and TRBJ2-1, with unresolved D. The V gene's germline CDR1 is KGHDR and CDR2 SFDVKD. This CDR3 has 15 residues. Trimming pared 2 bases from V and 5 bases from J, leaving 12 bases between.

Turning to this clonotype: Given a much more abundant clone one base away, this may be a read error. V and J are TRBV6-5 and TRBJ2-1, with D perhaps TRBD1 or TRBD2 (5 bases each). The length of the CDR3 is 12 residues. The germline V gene has CDR1 MNHEY and CDR2 SVGAGI. V shed 4 bases and J shed 11 bases, with 12 bases lying between them. The CDR3 DNA follows: TGTGCCAGCAGTTCGACTGGGGGTAAGCAGTTCTTC. It specifies CASSSTGGKQFF.

As concerns this clonotype: One end of the junction fails to match germline, which may point to a read error. The rearrangement joins TRBV27 to TRBJ2-1; 9 nucleotides agree with TRBD2. The CDR3 covers 17 residues. Germline values: CDR1 MNHEY, CDR2 SMNVEV (reference sequence). CDR3: CASSLGFGGRAGNEQSF. CDR3 DNA: TGTGCCAGCAGTTTAGGGTTCGGCGGGAGGGCGGGGAATGAGCAGTCCTTC.

This clonotype was observed at least ten times. This chain joins TRBV20-1 and TRBJ2-7, with D maybe TRBD1 (6 bases). Germline CDR1 is DFQATT and CDR2 is SNEGSKA (reference sequence). Trimming removed 0 bases from V and 4 bases from J, with 13 bases in between. The CDR3 contains 14 residues. The CDR3: CSARDGDTPYEQYF. As DNA, the CDR3 is TGCAGTGCTAGAGATGGGGACACTCCTTACGAGCAGTACTTC.

About this clonotype itself: A much larger clone differs by one base, so this may be a read error. V and J are TRBV7-9 and TRBJ2-7; D could derive from TRBD1 or TRBD2 (5 bases each). Germline CDR1 SEHNR, CDR2 FQNEAQ (reference sequence). The length of the CDR3 is 15 residues. V lost 8 bases and J 2 bases, leaving 19 bases between the germline ends. The CDR3 nucleotides are TGTGCCAGCTGCCCATTATCGGGGCCGACCTACGAGCAGTACTTC. This gives the protein CASCPLSGPTYEQYF. Supplemented by reference TRBV7-9 and TRBJ2-7, the full variable domain reads DTGVSQNPRHKITKRGQNVTFRCDPISEHNRLYWYRQTLGQGPEFLTYFQNEAQLEKSRLLSDRFSAERPKGSFSTLEIQRTEQGDSAMYLCASCPLSGPTYEQYFGPGTRLTVT.

With regard to this clonotype: An end of the junction does not agree with germline; a read error may underlie this. The chain employs TRBV7-2 and TRBJ2-1, with 11 bases matching TRBD2. The CDR3 runs 15 residues. CDR1 and CDR2 (germline): SGHTA, FQGNSA. The CDR3 DNA reads as TGTGCCAGCAGCTTTAGCGGGGGGGCCTCCAATGAGCAGTCCTTC. Its protein is CASSFSGGASNEQSF. Using reference TRBV7-2 and TRBJ2-1 for the parts outside the CDR3, the full variable domain is GAGVSQSPSNKVTEKGKDVELRCDPISGHTALYWYRQSLGQGLEFLIYFQGNSAPDKSGLPSDRFSAERTGGSVSTLTIQRTQQEDSAVYLCASSFSGGASNEQSFGPGTRLTVL.

The genes are TRBV4-2 and TRBJ2-1; weak D call: TRBD2 (6 bases). Germline V gene data show CDR1 as LGHNA and CDR2 as YNFKEQ. Trimming took 0 bases from V and 3 from J, leaving 18 bases between them. This CDR3 is built from 18 residues. The CDR3: CASSQEDWGSGVYNEQFF. The CDR3 region has the DNA TGTGCCAGCAGCCAAGAGGATTGGGGTAGCGGAGTCTACAATGAGCAGTTCTTC.

This clonotype occurred many times. This chain links TRBV9 with TRBJ2-5, with 9 positions matching TRBD2. The CDR3 contains 13 residues. Germline trimming cut 8 bases from V and 1 base from J; bases unmatched to any gene: 3. Looked up from germline, CDR1 is SGDLS and CDR2 is YYNGEE. The CDR3 nucleotides are TGTGCCAGTGGTAGCGGGAGCCAAGAGACCCAGTACTTC. Its translation: CASGSGSQETQYF.

This clonotype was detected ten times or more. V usage is TRBV12-3 or TRBV12-4 and J usage is TRBJ2-4; TRBD1 matches at 7 bases. The CDR3 totals 16 residues. Germline trimming cut 5 bases from V and 0 bases from J; bases unmatched to any gene: 7. The CDR3 DNA follows: TGTGCCAGCAGTCCCGGGACAGAGATAGCCAAAAACATTCAGTACTTC. Protein product: CASSPGTEIAKNIQYF.

This clonotype was detected only a few times. CDR3 in amino acids: CASSQDPPDRAGGTEAFF. DNA for the CDR3: TGCGCCAGCAGCCAAGATCCCCCGGACAGGGCGGGAGGCACTGAAGCTTTCTTT. The rearrangement uses TRBV4-1 and TRBJ1-1; TRBD1 agrees at 8 bases. The J segment lost 4 bases and the V segment lost 0 bases, leaving 13 bases of the junction unmatched. In germline, CDR1 is MGHRA, CDR2 YSYEKL. The CDR3 loop spans 18 amino acids.

Only a few counts were recorded for this clonotype. V gene TRBV30 combines with J gene TRBJ2-1; TRBD2 aligns across 9 bases. This CDR3 has 14 amino acids. V was clipped by 4 bases and J by 7 bases; unmatched bases: 8. Germline V lookup: CDR1 GTSNPN, CDR2 SVGIG (reference sequence). CDR3 bases: TGTGCCTGGACCGCGGGAGGGCTAGGAAATGAGCAGTTCTTC. Translation: CAWTAGGLGNEQFF. Drawing the rest from reference TRBV30 and TRBJ2-1, the complete variable domain is SQTIHQWPATLVQPVGSPLSLECTVEGTSNPNLYWYRQAAGRGLQLLFYSVGIGQISSEVPQNLSASRPQDRQFILSSKKLLLSDSGFYLCAWTAGGLGNEQFFGPGTRLTVL.

The sample holds a few counts of this clonotype. The chain uses TRBV30 and TRBJ2-7; D unclear. The CDR3 totals 10 residues. Germline V lookup: CDR1 GTSNPN, CDR2 SVGIG (reference sequence). The V gene lost 1 base and the J gene lost 4 bases, with 2 bases spanning the gap. The CDR3 here is CAWSGYEQYF. The DNA of the CDR3 is TGTGCCTGGAGTGGATACGAGCAGTACTTC. The whole variable domain, remainder taken from reference TRBV30 and TRBJ2-7, is SQTIHQWPATLVQPVGSPLSLECTVEGTSNPNLYWYRQAAGRGLQLLFYSVGIGQISSEVPQNLSASRPQDRQFILSSKKLLLSDSGFYLCAWSGYEQYFGPGTRLTVT.